This T cell receptor (beta chain) was captured in a study of T cell responses to AZD1222 COVID-19 vaccine. Produced via immunoSEQ multiplex PCR; TCRdb's table is partial and in-frame only. The sample comprises about 200,000 clones, roughly 92% of which are singletons, and over 0.95% rests with the top ten. Study-level results: Donors in the cohort were predominantly white British and more often female, and clonal diversity was possibly underestimated.

Concerning this clone itself: Its antigen is still unknown.

Pooling was applied to second doses at about 4 or about 12 weeks. The CDR3 has 15 amino acids. V lost 3 bases to trimming and J lost 1 base, with 10 bases between them. In germline, CDR1 is SGDLS, CDR2 YYNGEE. This TCR was sampled from an adult who received the AZD1222 COVID-19 vaccine. The sequenced sample was peripheral blood, obtained 28 days after the second AZD1222 dose. The V call is TRBV9, the J call TRBJ2-2; D gene ambiguous. Written as DNA, the CDR3 is TGTGCCAGCAGCGCTAGGCGACAGAACACCGGGGAGCTGTTTTTT. Translating gives CASSARRQNTGELFF.